The present T cell receptor (beta chain) was sequenced within a study of CD8 T cells in Susac syndrome. Germline lookup yields CDR1 LGHDT and CDR2 YNNKEL (reference sequence). The CDR3 length is 17 residues. The germline V and J ends were trimmed by 3 bases and 4 bases, with 19 bases remaining between them. The authors reverse transcribed 0.5 to 1 ug RNA with random hexamers. TCRdb analysed the immunoSEQ multiplex PCR reads with MiXCR anew, one entry per CDR3 protein. Of some 180,000 distinct CDR3 sequences listed, 90% to 95% are singletons. The origin of this receptor is a human donor with Susac syndrome. Material for sequencing was CD4+ T cells from PBMCs. This chain joins TRBV3-1 and TRBJ2-1; D is uncertain. The CDR3 DNA reads as TGTGCCAGCAGCCAGGGGATTGTTGCGGCGTGGTACAATGAGCAGTTCTTC. Its translation: CASSQGIVAAWYNEQFF.